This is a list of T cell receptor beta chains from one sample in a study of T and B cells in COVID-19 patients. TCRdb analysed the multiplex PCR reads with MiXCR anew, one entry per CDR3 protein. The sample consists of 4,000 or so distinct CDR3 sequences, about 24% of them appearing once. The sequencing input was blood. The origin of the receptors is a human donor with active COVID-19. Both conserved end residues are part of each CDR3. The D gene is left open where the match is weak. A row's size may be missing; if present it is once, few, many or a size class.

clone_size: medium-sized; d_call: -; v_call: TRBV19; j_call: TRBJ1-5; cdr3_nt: TGTGCCAGTAGTATAGGGCCCCAGAATTACTATCAGCCCCAGCATTTT; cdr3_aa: CASSIGPQNYYQPQHF
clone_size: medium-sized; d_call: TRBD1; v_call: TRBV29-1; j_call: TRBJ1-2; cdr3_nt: TGCAGCGTCCAACCCCAGGGGGCGGTGATTGGCTACACCTTC; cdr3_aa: CSVQPQGAVIGYTF
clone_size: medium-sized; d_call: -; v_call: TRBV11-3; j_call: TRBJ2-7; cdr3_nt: TGTGCCAGCAGCTTAGAACGAGACAGCGAACACTACGAGCAGTACTTC; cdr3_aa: CASSLERDSEHYEQYF
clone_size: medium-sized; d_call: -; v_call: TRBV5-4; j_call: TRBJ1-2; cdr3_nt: TGTGCCAGCAGCTTGGCCGGGAGGTCTAGGGCATATGGCTACACCTTC; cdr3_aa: CASSLAGRSRAYGYTF
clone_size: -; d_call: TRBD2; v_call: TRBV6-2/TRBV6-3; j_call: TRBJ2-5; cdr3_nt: TGTGCCAGCAGTTTGATTGGGACTAGCGGCCAAGAGACCCAGTACTTC; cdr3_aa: CASSLIGTSGQETQYF
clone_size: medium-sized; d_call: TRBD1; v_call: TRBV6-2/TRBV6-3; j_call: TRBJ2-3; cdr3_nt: TGTGCCAGCAGTAAAACCCCGGGACAGGGCACAGATACGCAGTATTTT; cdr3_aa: CASSKTPGQGTDTQYF
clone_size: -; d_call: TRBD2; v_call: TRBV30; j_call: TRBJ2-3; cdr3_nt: TGTGCCTGGAGTGTTAGCGGGGGGGCCGATACGCAGTATTTT; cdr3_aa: CAWSVSGGADTQYF
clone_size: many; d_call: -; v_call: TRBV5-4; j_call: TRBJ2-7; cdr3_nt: TGTGCCAGCAGCTTGAGAGGTTACGAGCAGTACTTC; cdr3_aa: CASSLRGYEQYF
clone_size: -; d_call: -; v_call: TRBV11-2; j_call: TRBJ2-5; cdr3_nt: TGTGACAGCACCTCCCGGGACTACCAAGAGACCCAGTACTTC; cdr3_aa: CDSTSRDYQETQYF
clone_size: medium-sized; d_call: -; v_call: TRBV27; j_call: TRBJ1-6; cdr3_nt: TGTGCCAGCAGGAGCACCATATCTTCACCCCTCCACTTT; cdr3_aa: CASRSTISSPLHF
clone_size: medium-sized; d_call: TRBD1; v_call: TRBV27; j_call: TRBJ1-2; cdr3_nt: TGTGCCAGCAGTCTCAGCGGGACAGGGCCCTATGGCTACACCTTC; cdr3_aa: CASSLSGTGPYGYTF
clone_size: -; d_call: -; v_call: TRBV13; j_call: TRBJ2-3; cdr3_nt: TGTGCCAGCAGCTCAAAGGGACGTAGCACAGATACGCAGTATTTT; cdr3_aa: CASSSKGRSTDTQYF
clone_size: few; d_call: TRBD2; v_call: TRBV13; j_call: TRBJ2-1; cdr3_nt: TGTGCCAGCAGCCATGCAGCGGGGGGGCAGGGTGAGCAGTTCTTC; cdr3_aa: CASSHAAGGQGEQFF
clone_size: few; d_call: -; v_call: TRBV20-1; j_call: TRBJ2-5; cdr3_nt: TGCAGTGCTAGAGTGCAGGGTAGGTCCCTACCACTAGAACAAGAGACCCAGTACTTC; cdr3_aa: CSARVQGRSLPLEQETQYF